This passage covers 8 T cell receptor beta chains from one sample sequenced in a study of T cells expressing NK-cell markers. From the 5' RACE reads, TCRdb lists one entry per CDR3 protein and no DNA. This specimen shows about 260,000 distinct CDR3 sequences; the ten leading clones hold approximately 0.42%. Sequencing used blood T cells: a sorted CD56 or NKG2C T cell subset, CD4+ or CD8+ T cells, or bulk PBMC T cells (not recorded which). These receptors came from a man in his late teens or twenties in good health.

The V gene is TRBV4-2, the J gene TRBJ1-1. The CDR3 runs to 16 residues. CDR1 is LGHNA, CDR2 YNFKEQ, per germline. The CDR3 sequence: CASSPTSWTLNTEAFF.

The V call is TRBV10-3, the J call TRBJ1-2; TCRdb returns TRBD1, unconfirmable since there is no DNA. Germline lookup yields CDR1 ENHRY and CDR2 SYGVKD. This CDR3 has 13 residues. The CDR3 region is CAISESNPGGYTF.

This chain connects TRBV12-3 or TRBV12-4 to TRBJ2-5. The CDR3 runs to 13 residues. This CDR3 reads CASSLTSSETQYF.

The J gene is TRBJ2-5, the V gene TRBV18. The germline CDR1 and CDR2 sequences are KGHSH and LQKENI. The CDR3 length is 14 residues. CDR3 protein: CASSFQRDQETQYF.

V is TRBV12-3 or TRBV12-4 and J is TRBJ2-1. The CDR3 consists of 12 residues. CDR3 residues: CASSLGFYEQFF.

This chain links TRBV5-1 with TRBJ2-1. The CDR3 is made up of 14 amino acids. The V gene's germline CDR1 is SGHRS and CDR2 YFSETQ. The CDR3 loop reads CASSLGSNRNEQFF.

This sequence joins TRBV6-2 or TRBV6-3 and TRBJ2-3. The CDR3 is 13 residues long. Germline assignment: CDR1 MNHEY and CDR2 SVGEGT. The CDR3 sequence: CASSYSGLDTQYF.

V is TRBV7-2 and J is TRBJ2-7; the TCRdb call, TRBD1, lacks DNA for checking. Germline V gene sequence: CDR1 SGHTA, CDR2 FQGNSA. This CDR3 region has 15 residues. The CDR3 spells CASSPRTGRDYEQYF.